This T cell receptor beta chain comes out of a study of breast tumors, draining lymph nodes, adjacent tissues. Study-wide points: The data were judged consistent with most tumor T cells coming from lymph node and expanding in tumor.

Breast cancer patients provided tissue from their axillary draining lymph nodes. This clonotype was detected ten times or more. The antigen is not known. TCRdb re-analysed the multiplex PCR reads in MiXCR, keeping a single row per CDR3 protein. The sample lists some 130,000 distinct CDR3 sequences; more than 20% were seen once. Source material: axillary lymph node tissue. This TCR came from a female donor with breast cancer. Some clones in this sample may be carry-over from other donors' samples.

This CDR3 is CASSLGQGASTDTQYF. The CDR3 nucleotides are TGTGCCAGCAGCTTGGGACAGGGGGCCAGCACAGATACGCAGTATTTT. The chain employs TRBV5-4 and TRBJ2-3, with 10 positions matching TRBD1. The J segment lost 0 bases and the V segment lost 0 bases, leaving 1 base of the junction unmatched. In germline, CDR1 is SGHNT, CDR2 YYREEE (reference sequence). The CDR3 is 16 residues long.